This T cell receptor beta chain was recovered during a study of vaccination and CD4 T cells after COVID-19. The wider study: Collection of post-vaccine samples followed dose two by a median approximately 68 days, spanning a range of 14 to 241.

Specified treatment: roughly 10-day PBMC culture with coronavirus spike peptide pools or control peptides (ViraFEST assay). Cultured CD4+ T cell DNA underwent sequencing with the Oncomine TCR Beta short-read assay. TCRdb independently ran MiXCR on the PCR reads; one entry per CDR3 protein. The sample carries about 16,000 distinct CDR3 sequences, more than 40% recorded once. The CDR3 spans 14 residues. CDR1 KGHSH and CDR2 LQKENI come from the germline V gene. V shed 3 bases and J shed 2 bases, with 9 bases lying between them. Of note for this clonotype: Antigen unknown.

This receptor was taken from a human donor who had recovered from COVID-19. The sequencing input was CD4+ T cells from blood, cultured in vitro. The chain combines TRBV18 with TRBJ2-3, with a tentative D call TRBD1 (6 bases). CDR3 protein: CASSPNRATDTQYF. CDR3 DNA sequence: TGTGCCAGCTCACCCAACAGGGCCACAGATACGCAGTATTTT.